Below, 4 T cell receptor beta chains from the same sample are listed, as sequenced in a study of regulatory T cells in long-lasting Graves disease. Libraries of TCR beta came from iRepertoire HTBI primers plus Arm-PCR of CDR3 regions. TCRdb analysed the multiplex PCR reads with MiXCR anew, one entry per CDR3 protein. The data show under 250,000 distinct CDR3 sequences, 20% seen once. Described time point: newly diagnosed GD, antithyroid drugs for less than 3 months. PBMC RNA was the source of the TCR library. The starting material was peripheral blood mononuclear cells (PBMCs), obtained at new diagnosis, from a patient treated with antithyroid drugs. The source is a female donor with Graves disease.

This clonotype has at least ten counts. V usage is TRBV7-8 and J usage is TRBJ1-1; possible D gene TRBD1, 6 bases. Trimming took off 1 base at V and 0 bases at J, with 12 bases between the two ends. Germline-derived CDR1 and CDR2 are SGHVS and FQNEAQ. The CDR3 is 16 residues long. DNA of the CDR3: TGTGCCAGCAGCTTAGGAACAGGGACCATGAACACTGAAGCTTTCTTT. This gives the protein CASSLGTGTMNTEAFF.

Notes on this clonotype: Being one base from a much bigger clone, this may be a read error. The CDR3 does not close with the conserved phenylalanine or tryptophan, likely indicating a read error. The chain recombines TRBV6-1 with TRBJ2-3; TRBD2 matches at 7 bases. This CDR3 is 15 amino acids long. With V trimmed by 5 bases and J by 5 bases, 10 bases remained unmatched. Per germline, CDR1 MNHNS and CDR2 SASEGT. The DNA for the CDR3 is TGTGCCAGCAGTCCGAGGGAGGGAGTTGGAGATACGCAGTATCTT. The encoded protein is CASSPREGVGDTQYL.

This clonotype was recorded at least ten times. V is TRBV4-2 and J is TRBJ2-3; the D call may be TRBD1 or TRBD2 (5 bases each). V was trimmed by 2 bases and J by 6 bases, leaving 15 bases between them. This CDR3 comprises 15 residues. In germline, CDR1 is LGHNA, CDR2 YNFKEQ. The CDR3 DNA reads TGTGCCAGCAGCCAACAGCAAGAGGGGCGGGATACGCAGTATTTT. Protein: CASSQQQEGRDTQYF.

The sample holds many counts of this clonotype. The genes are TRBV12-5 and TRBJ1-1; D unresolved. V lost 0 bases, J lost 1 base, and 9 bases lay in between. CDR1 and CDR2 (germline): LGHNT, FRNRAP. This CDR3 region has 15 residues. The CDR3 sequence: CASGLVVQENTEAFF. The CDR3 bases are TGTGCTAGTGGTTTGGTAGTGCAGGAGAACACTGAAGCTTTCTTT.